Listed here are 3 T cell receptor beta chains from one sample, sequenced in a study of long-term antiretroviral therapy in people with HIV. Sequencing relied on immunoSEQ assay v3.0, run at survey level. Generated by immunoSEQ multiplex PCR, the TCRdb table keeps only in-frame clones and is missing some. The profile shows fewer than 20,000 clones, more than 60% of them singletons. Source: unsorted PBMCs, taken 2.1 years after starting antiretroviral therapy. The receptors come from a man aged 35-49 years with HIV.

The J gene is TRBJ2-7, the V gene TRBV5-1; TRBD1 matches 10 bases. Germline lookup yields CDR1 SGHRS and CDR2 YFSETQ. This CDR3 is 14 amino acids long. V gave up 0 bases and J gave up 4 bases; unmatched junction bases: 1. CDR3 loop: CASSLGTGGYEQYF. The CDR3 bases are TGCGCCAGCAGCTTGGGGACAGGGGGGTACGAGCAGTACTTC.

The CDR3 protein is CASSATNYGYTF. As DNA, the CDR3 is TGTGCCAGCAGTGCCACTAACTATGGCTACACCTTC. The chain has TRBV6-1 and TRBJ1-2; D ambiguous. V was clipped by 4 bases and J by 0 bases, with 3 bases between them. Germline V CDR1 and CDR2: MNHNS, SASEGT. The CDR3 runs to 12 residues.

This clone came up a few times. The V call is TRBV7-8, the J call TRBJ1-3; D gene ambiguous. The CDR3 sequence is 11 residues long. V shed 10 bases and J shed 0 bases, with 4 bases lying between them. The V gene's germline CDR1 is SGHVS and CDR2 FQNEAQ. The CDR3 loop reads CATHSGNTIYF. The CDR3 bases are TGTGCCACCCACTCTGGAAACACCATATATTTT.